The 29 T cell receptor beta chains presented below share a single source sample, sequenced in a study of molecular identifiers for immune sequencing clone quantification. TCRdb re-derived calls from the PCR reads in MiXCR, one entry per CDR3 protein. The sample has over 100,000 distinct CDR3 sequences; about 32% are singletons. The sample consisted of naive CD8+ T cells from blood, with Jurkat cell RNA spiked in. Regarding subset: FACS-sorted CD8+CD4-CCR7+CD45RA+ naive T cells. Receptor source: a human donor in good health. Some libraries in this study had Jurkat cell RNA spiked in.

In regard to this clonotype: This may arise from a read error, as a much more abundant clone is one base away. Lacking the conserved final phenylalanine or tryptophan, this CDR3 likely reflects a read error. The CDR3 loop is CSVRPVFGDTQYS. In DNA form, the CDR3 reads TGCAGCGTTCGACCCGTTTTTGGGGATACGCAGTATTCT. V and J are TRBV29-1 and TRBJ2-3; no clear D gene. Trimming removed 5 bases from V and 6 bases from J, with 15 bases in between. CDR1 is SQVTM, CDR2 ANQGSEA, per germline. The CDR3 spans 13 residues.

At least ten counts were recorded for this clonotype. The rearrangement joins TRBV12-3 or TRBV12-4 to TRBJ2-3, with 7 positions matching TRBD2. V was pared by 8 bases and J by 3 bases, with 11 bases of the junction left unmatched. The CDR3 sequence is 15 residues long. CDR3: CASYSTGGSTDTQYF. DNA of the CDR3: TGTGCCAGCTACTCAACTGGCGGGAGTACAGATACGCAGTATTTT.

This clonotype has at least ten counts. A read error may account for a junction end that differs from germline. CDR3 amino acids: CASSLAGAADTQYF. DNA for the CDR3: TGTGCCAGCAGTCTAGCGGGAGCTGCAGATACGCAGTATTTT. The chain couples TRBV12-3 or TRBV12-4 to TRBJ2-3, with 10 nucleotides matching TRBD2. The CDR3 has 14 amino acids.

Only a few counts were recorded for this clonotype. The chain recombines TRBV4-3 with TRBJ1-1; D remains ambiguous. Trimming removed 3 bases at V and 1 base at J, with 6 bases between. The CDR3 is 13 residues long. Germline CDR1 LGHNA, CDR2 YSLEER. The CDR3 spells CASSHQWNTEAFF. In DNA, the CDR3 is TGCGCCAGCAGCCACCAGTGGAACACTGAAGCTTTCTTT.

V is TRBV28 and J is TRBJ2-3; D gene unclear. Germline CDR1 MDHEN, CDR2 SYDVKM. Trimming shortened V by 5 bases and J by 2 bases, and 17 bases separated the two germline ends. The CDR3 extends over 16 amino acids. CDR3 amino acids: CASSIYSRDITDTQYF. CDR3 coding DNA: TGTGCCAGCAGTATATATTCCCGTGATATCACAGATACGCAGTATTTT.

As to this clonotype: Mismatch with germline at one junction end may stem from a read error. The CDR3 region has the DNA TGTGCCAGCAGCCAGGGTCATGGCTGCACCTTC. It is translated as CASSQGHGCTF. The chain is built from TRBV28 and TRBJ1-2; a weak D match, TRBD1 (5 bases). CDR3 length: 11 amino acids. Per the germline V gene, CDR1 is MDHEN and CDR2 is SYDVKM.

Here the CDR3 reads CASSAPLRNEKLFF. CDR3 nucleotide sequence: TGTGCCAGCAGCGCCCCTTTAAGGAATGAAAAACTGTTTTTT. V is TRBV7-9 and J is TRBJ1-4; the D is unclear. Germline CDR1 and CDR2: SEHNR and FQNEAQ (reference sequence). The CDR3 is made up of 14 amino acids. V lost 5 bases and J 5 bases, leaving 12 bases between the germline ends. The variable domain in full, with the rest retrieved from reference TRBV7-9 and TRBJ1-4, is DTGVSQNPRHKITKRGQNVTFRCDPISEHNRLYWYRQTLGQGPEFLTYFQNEAQLEKSRLLSDRFSAERPKGSFSTLEIQRTEQGDSAMYLCASSAPLRNEKLFFGSGTQLSVL.

Only a few counts were recorded for this clonotype. This chain uses TRBV28 with TRBJ2-5; 8 bases match TRBD1. This CDR3 has 18 amino acids. Germline assignment: CDR1 MDHEN and CDR2 SYDVKM. V was clipped by 1 base and J by 0 bases; unmatched bases: 10. The CDR3, as DNA: TGTGCCAGCAGTTTATATCAGGGGGCGACGGTGTACCAAGAGACCCAGTACTTC. This translates into CASSLYQGATVYQETQYF.

This clonotype came up a few times. This chain connects TRBV4-3 to TRBJ2-3, with 9 nucleotides matching TRBD2. V was pared by 4 bases and J by 4 bases, with 15 bases of the junction left unmatched. Germline CDR1 reads LGHNA; CDR2 reads YSLEER. The CDR3 has 18 amino acids. The CDR3 sequence is CASSPNVAGEGRADTQYF. In DNA, the CDR3 is TGCGCCAGCAGCCCTAACGTAGCGGGAGAGGGAAGGGCAGATACGCAGTATTTT.

This clonotype was detected ten times or more. CDR3 nucleotides: TGTGCCAGCAGTCCACCCGTTCGTGAGCAGTACTTC. It encodes CASSPPVREQYF. The chain employs TRBV28 and TRBJ2-7; D is uncertain. Trimming removed 5 bases at V and 7 bases at J, with 12 bases between. The CDR3 contains 12 residues. Germline lookup yields CDR1 MDHEN and CDR2 SYDVKM.

The sample holds a few counts of this clonotype. J is TRBJ2-7 and V is TRBV7-9, with TRBD1 as a possible D gene (7 bases). V lost 5 bases to trimming and J lost 4 bases, with 15 bases between them. Germline V lookup: CDR1 SEHNR, CDR2 FQNEAQ (reference sequence). The CDR3 sequence is 14 residues long. The DNA for the CDR3 is TGTGCCAGCAGCCCTATCAGGGGGAGGTACGAGCAGTACTTC. This encodes CASSPIRGRYEQYF.

This clonotype was seen more than once but under ten times. The chain combines TRBV13 with TRBJ2-2, with D maybe TRBD1 (5 bases). The CDR3 loop spans 17 amino acids. Germline CDR1 and CDR2: PRHDT and FYEKMQ (reference sequence). V lost 5 bases and J 8 bases, leaving 24 bases between the germline ends. The CDR3 DNA sequence: TGTGCCAGCAGCCCTCGCGCTGGGGCAGGGCTCGTAGGGGAGCTGTTTTTT. The encoded protein is CASSPRAGAGLVGELFF.

The rearrangement uses TRBV7-8 and TRBJ2-3; 9 bases fit TRBD2. The J segment lost 1 base and the V segment lost 1 base, leaving 6 bases of the junction unmatched. The CDR3 contains 17 residues. Germline CDR1 reads SGHVS; CDR2 reads FQNEAQ. CDR3 amino acids: CASSLEVLAGRTDTQYF. Here the CDR3 DNA reads TGTGCCAGCAGCTTAGAAGTGCTAGCGGGGCGCACAGATACGCAGTATTTT.

This rearrangement joins TRBV20-1 to TRBJ2-2; 7 bases map to TRBD1. This CDR3 has 18 residues. Germline lookup yields CDR1 DFQATT and CDR2 SNEGSKA (reference sequence). V trimming: 2 bases; J trimming: 4 bases; junction bases outside the gene matches: 16. The CDR3 is CSARFYDRAGGSTGELFF. The CDR3, as DNA: TGCAGTGCTAGATTCTATGATAGGGCAGGGGGTTCCACCGGGGAGCTGTTTTTT.

V gene TRBV28 combines with J gene TRBJ2-5, with D hard to call. The CDR3 loop spans 16 amino acids. CDR1 MDHEN and CDR2 SYDVKM come from the germline V gene. Trimming pared 2 bases from V and 5 bases from J, leaving 18 bases between. The CDR3 protein is CASSLVERVVEETQYF. The CDR3 nucleotides are TGTGCCAGCAGTTTAGTAGAAAGGGTCGTAGAGGAGACCCAGTACTTC.

This clonotype was seen repeatedly, ten times or more. The CDR3 sequence: CASSLEREKLFF. CDR3 nucleotides: TGTGCCAGCAGCTTGGAGAGGGAAAAACTGTTTTTT. The gene calls are TRBV13 and TRBJ1-4; D gene uncertain. V was pared by 3 bases and J by 8 bases, with 7 bases between. The CDR3 contains 12 residues. The germline V gene encodes CDR1 PRHDT and CDR2 FYEKMQ (reference sequence).

The chain recombines TRBV2 with TRBJ2-3; perhaps TRBD2 as D (6 bases). V lost 5 bases and J 5 bases, leaving 14 bases between the germline ends. The CDR3 has 14 amino acids. Germline assignment: CDR1 SNHLY and CDR2 FYNNEI. This chain's CDR3 is CASSRGGSEDTQYF. The CDR3 bases are TGTGCCAGCAGTCGCGGAGGGAGTGAAGATACGCAGTATTTT.

In this sample, this clonotype turned up many times. In DNA form, the CDR3 reads TGTGCCAGCAGCTTGGCGGGGTACAATGAGCAGTTCTTC. Protein: CASSLAGYNEQFF. The chain uses TRBV14 and TRBJ2-1; perhaps TRBD2 as D (6 bases). The V end was cut by 5 bases, the J end by 4 bases, with 9 bases between. The CDR3 runs to 13 residues. Looked up from germline, CDR1 is SGHDN and CDR2 is FVKESK. The full variable domain, its missing parts supplied by reference TRBV14 and TRBJ2-1, is EAGVTQFPSHSVIEKGQTVTLRCDPISGHDNLYWYRRVMGKEIKFLLHFVKESKQDESGMPNNRFLAERTGGTYSTLKVQPAELEDSGVYFCASSLAGYNEQFFGPGTRLTVL.

The chain couples TRBV13 to TRBJ2-7, with D perhaps given as TRBD1 or TRBD2 (6 bases each). V lost 4 bases to trimming and J lost 5 bases, with 12 bases between them. Per germline, CDR1 PRHDT and CDR2 FYEKMQ (reference sequence). The CDR3 runs 13 residues. CDR3 sequence: CASSSGGRNEQYF. In nucleotides, the CDR3 is TGTGCCAGCAGCTCCGGGGGCCGAAACGAGCAGTACTTC.

This clonotype was seen many times. The J gene is TRBJ2-7, the V gene TRBV4-3, with TRBD1 matching over 8 bases. V gave up 0 bases and J gave up 2 bases; unmatched junction bases: 9. This CDR3 has 17 amino acids. Germline V gene sequence: CDR1 LGHNA, CDR2 YSLEER. In DNA, the CDR3 is TGCGCCAGCAGCCAAGAGTCGGTCGGGACAGGAACCTACGAGCAGTACTTC. It is translated as CASSQESVGTGTYEQYF.

Turning to this clonotype: The conserved phenylalanine or tryptophan normally closing the CDR3 is absent here, so this likely arose from a read error. V gene TRBV5-6 combines with J gene TRBJ2-7; the D is unclear. Germline CDR1 is SGHDT and CDR2 is YYEEEE. V lost 0 bases, J lost 6 bases, and 7 bases lay in between. The CDR3 covers 12 residues. This chain's CDR3 is CASSLGFGEQYL. CDR3 sequence (DNA): TGTGCCAGCAGCTTGGGGTTTGGCGAGCAGTACCTC.

A word on this clonotype: At one end, the junction sequence differs from germline, possibly due to a read error. The chain uses TRBV28 and TRBJ1-1; D ambiguous. This CDR3 is built from 15 residues. Germline V lookup: CDR1 MDHEN, CDR2 SYDVKM. The CDR3 DNA is TGTGCCAGCAGATTATCCTGGACGGGCAACACTGAAGCTTTCTTT. Translation gives CASRLSWTGNTEAFF.

About this clonotype: One base away lies a much larger clone, so this may be a sequencing read error. As the CDR3 is not closed by the conserved phenylalanine or tryptophan, this likely results from a read error. V is TRBV7-8 and J is TRBJ1-1; D is unresolved. The CDR3 is 11 residues long. The germline CDR1 and CDR2 sequences are SGHVS and FQNEAQ. Trimming removed 1 base from V and 7 bases from J, with 4 bases in between. CDR3: CASSLGGEAFS. In nucleotides, the CDR3 is TGTGCCAGCAGCTTAGGCGGTGAAGCTTTCTCT.

This clonotype was seen a single time. A read error may explain this, as a much larger clone is one base away. CDR3 bases: TGCAGTGCTAAAGATGCCTCCGTACTGGGATATAATGAAAAACTGTTTTTT. Translated, it gives CSAKDASVLGYNEKLFF. The chain recombines TRBV20-1 with TRBJ1-4; no firm D call. This CDR3 has 17 amino acids. CDR1 and CDR2 (germline): DFQATT, SNEGSKA (reference sequence). V lost 4 bases, J lost 4 bases, and 22 bases lay in between.

This sequence joins TRBV29-1 and TRBJ2-7; D may correspond to TRBD1 or TRBD2 (6 bases each). V dropped 4 bases and J dropped 0 bases, with 13 bases sitting between them. The CDR3 consists of 14 residues. CDR1 and CDR2 from the germline V gene are SQVTM and ANQGSEA. The CDR3 nucleotides are TGCAGCGTTGGGGGGGCGGCCAGCTCCTACGAGCAGTACTTC. Its translation is CSVGGAASSYEQYF.

This rearrangement joins TRBV5-6 to TRBJ1-2, with 9 bases matching TRBD1. Germline CDR1 is SGHDT and CDR2 is YYEEEE. The CDR3 consists of 18 residues. V was clipped by 0 bases and J by 5 bases; unmatched bases: 14. The CDR3 is CASSLGPIPRDRAYGYTF. CDR3 DNA: TGTGCCAGCAGCTTGGGACCGATCCCCCGGGACAGGGCTTATGGCTACACCTTC. Full variable domain (outside the CDR3, taken from reference TRBV5-6 and TRBJ1-2): DAGVTQSPTHLIKTRGQQVTLRCSPKSGHDTVSWYQQALGQGPQFIFQYYEEEERQRGNFPDRFSGHQFPNYSSELNVNALLLGDSALYLCASSLGPIPRDRAYGYTFGSGTRLTVV.

With respect to this clonotype: At one end the junction does not follow the germline gene, possibly because of a read error. The rearrangement joins TRBV20-1 to TRBJ1-1; D gene uncertain. Germline values: CDR1 DFQATT, CDR2 SNEGSKA (reference sequence). This CDR3 comprises 14 residues. CDR3 region: CTARDHGRNTEAFF. The CDR3 DNA is TGCACTGCTAGAGATCATGGAAGGAACACTGAAGCTTTCTTT.

The chain recombines TRBV24-1 with TRBJ2-2; 8 bases line up with TRBD1. CDR1 is KGHDR and CDR2 is SFDVKD in the germline V gene. CDR3 length equals 14 residues. V lost 3 bases, J lost 7 bases, and 3 bases stayed unmatched. CDR3 DNA sequence: TGTGCCACCAGTGATCGGACAGGGTTCGGGGAGCTGTTTTTT. As protein: CATSDRTGFGELFF.

A note on this clonotype: Since a much larger clone is just one base distant, this may be a read error. CDR3 nucleotides: TGCAGCGTTGAAGTGGCCGGGGGCGTCGATGGAAAACTGTTTTTT. Protein: CSVEVAGGVDGKLFF. V is TRBV29-1 and J is TRBJ1-4; D may be TRBD1 (6 bases). CDR1 and CDR2 (germline): SQVTM, ANQGSEA. The germline V and J ends were trimmed by 1 base and 10 bases, with 19 bases remaining between them. The CDR3 is 15 amino acids.